These 2 T cell receptor beta chains were sequenced from one sample in a study of cytomegalovirus exposure and HLA in healthy donors. The PCR contained 60 Vbeta and 13 Jbeta primers. The table came from immunoSEQ multiplex PCR; TCRdb's copy has only in-frame clones and leaves some out. The sample consists of about 120,000 clones, about 80% of them appearing once. Sequencing used PBMCs. These TCRs come from a human donor in good health.

This clone was counted between two and nine times. The CDR3 loop is CASSGQGQPQHF. The CDR3 DNA follows: TGTGCCAGCAGTGGACAGGGGCAGCCCCAGCATTTT. V and J are TRBV6-5 and TRBJ1-5; 9 bases agree with TRBD1. There are 12 residues in the CDR3. Trimming removed 5 bases from V and 7 bases from J; junction bases left unmatched: 0. Germline values: CDR1 MNHEY, CDR2 SVGAGI.

The chain carries TRBV15 and TRBJ2-1; 11 nucleotides agree with TRBD2. The V gene end was trimmed by 1 base and the J gene end by 9 bases; junction bases not matched to a gene: 2. CDR3 length: 14 amino acids. The germline CDR1 and CDR2 sequences are LNHNV and YYDKDF (reference sequence). As DNA, the CDR3 is TGTGCCACCAGCAGAGGACTAGCGGGGCGTGAGCAGTTCTTC. Amino acids: CATSRGLAGREQFF.